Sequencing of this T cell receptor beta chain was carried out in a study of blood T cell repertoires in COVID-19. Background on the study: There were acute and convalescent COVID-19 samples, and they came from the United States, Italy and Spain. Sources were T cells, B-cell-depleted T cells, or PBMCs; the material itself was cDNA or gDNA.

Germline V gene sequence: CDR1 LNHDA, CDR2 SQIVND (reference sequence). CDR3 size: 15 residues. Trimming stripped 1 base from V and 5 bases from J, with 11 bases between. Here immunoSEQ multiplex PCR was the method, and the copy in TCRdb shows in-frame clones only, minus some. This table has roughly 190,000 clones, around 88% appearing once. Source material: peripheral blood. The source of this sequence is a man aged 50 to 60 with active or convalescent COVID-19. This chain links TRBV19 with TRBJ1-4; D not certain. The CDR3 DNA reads TGTGCCAGTAGTATAGGAGGTATCCGGAATGAAAAACTGTTTTTT. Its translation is CASSIGGIRNEKLFF.